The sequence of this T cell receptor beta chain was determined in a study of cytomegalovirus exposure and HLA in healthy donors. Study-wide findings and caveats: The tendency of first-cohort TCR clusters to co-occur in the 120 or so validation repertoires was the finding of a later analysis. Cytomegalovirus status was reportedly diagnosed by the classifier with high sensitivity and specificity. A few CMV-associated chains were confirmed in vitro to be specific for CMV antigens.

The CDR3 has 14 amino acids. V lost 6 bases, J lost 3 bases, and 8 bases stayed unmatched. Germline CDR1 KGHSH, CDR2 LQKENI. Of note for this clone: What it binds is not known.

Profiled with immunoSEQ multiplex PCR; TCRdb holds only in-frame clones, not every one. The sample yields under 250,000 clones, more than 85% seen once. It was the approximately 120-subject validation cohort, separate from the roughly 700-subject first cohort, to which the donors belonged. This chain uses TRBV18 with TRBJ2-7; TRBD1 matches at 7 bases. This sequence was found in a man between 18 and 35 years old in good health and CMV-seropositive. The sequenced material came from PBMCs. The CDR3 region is CASSTRQGGYEQYF. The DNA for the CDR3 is TGTGCCAGCTCTACCAGACAGGGTGGCTACGAGCAGTACTTC.